A selection of T cell receptor beta chains follows, all from one sample in a study of T-cell memory formation after mild COVID-19. TCRdb ran MiXCR on the 5' RACE reads and lists one entry per CDR3 protein. Of about 49,000 distinct CDR3 sequences listed, 25% to 35% are singletons. Material: PBMCs or a T cell subset sorted from them (not recorded which). These TCRs come from a man aged 18 to 30 who had mild COVID-19 (a few samples of this study predate the infection). Cell type and time point are not known. The CDR3 runs from the conserved cysteine through the conserved F or W. The D gene is left open where the match is weak. Not all rows give a size; the values are once, few, many and, for expanded clones, a class.

clone_size d_call j_call v_call cdr3_aa cdr3_nt
few - TRBJ2-7 TRBV21-1 CASSEGGTTYEQYF TGTGCCAGCTCAGAGGGGGGGACGACCTACGAGCAGTACTTC
- - TRBJ2-7 TRBV5-1 CASSLDGDYEQYF TGCGCCAGCAGCTTGGATGGGGACTACGAGCAGTACTTC
few - TRBJ2-2 TRBV6-6 CASRRLAGELFF TGTGCCAGCAGGCGACTAGCCGGGGAGCTGTTTTTT
- TRBD1 TRBJ1-2 TRBV6-5 CASSLQGGGSGYTF TGTGCCAGCAGCCTCCAGGGGGGGGGCTCTGGCTACACCTTC
few - TRBJ1-1 TRBV5-1 CASSLVLRKGTEAFF TGCGCCAGCAGCTTGGTCCTGCGTAAGGGGACTGAAGCTTTCTTT
few TRBD2 TRBJ2-7 TRBV7-9 CASSRTSGGLSAYEQYF TGTGCCAGCAGCCGGACTAGCGGGGGGCTTTCTGCCTACGAGCAGTACTTC
many - TRBJ2-1 TRBV4-3 CASSQDGNRYNEQFF TGCGCCAGCAGCCAAGATGGGAACAGATACAATGAGCAGTTCTTC
few - TRBJ1-5 TRBV4-1 CASSLRTDPLYSNQPQHF TGCGCCAGCAGCCTTCGGACAGATCCTCTATATAGCAATCAGCCCCAGCATTTT
few - TRBJ2-4 TRBV6-5 CASSPGWGGQNIQYF TGTGCCAGCAGCCCGGGTTGGGGGGGCCAAAACATTCAGTACTTC
few - TRBJ2-5 TRBV20-1 CSARDQGFKAKETQYF TGCAGTGCTAGAGATCAAGGATTCAAGGCCAAAGAGACCCAGTACTTC
- - TRBJ1-1 TRBV30 CAWTGNGGNTEAFF TGTGCCTGGACCGGGAATGGGGGCAACACTGAAGCTTTCTTT
- - TRBJ1-3 TRBV7-9 CASSPTLGNTIYF TGTGCCAGCAGCCCCACACTTGGAAACACCATATATTTT
many TRBD1 TRBJ2-1 TRBV7-9 CASSSTGAYNEQFF TGTGCCAGCAGCTCGACAGGGGCCTACAATGAGCAGTTCTTC
few - TRBJ2-3 TRBV7-2 CASTLPRGSTDTQYF TGTGCCAGCACCCTGCCTCGGGGTAGCACAGATACGCAGTATTTT
few - TRBJ2-1 TRBV11-2 CASSPYPGGPGDEQFF TGTGCCAGCAGCCCCTATCCCGGGGGGCCGGGCGATGAGCAGTTCTTC
- - TRBJ2-1 TRBV5-1 CASSPYTVTSYNEQFF TGCGCCAGCAGCCCATACACAGTGACCTCCTACAATGAGCAGTTCTTC
- TRBD1 TRBJ2-5 TRBV4-1 CASSQVSRGLETQYF TGCGCCAGCAGCCAAGTAAGCAGGGGGCTGGAGACCCAGTACTTC
- - TRBJ2-1 TRBV7-8 CASSGGYEQFF TGTGCCAGCAGCGGGGGATATGAGCAGTTCTTC
- - TRBJ2-1 TRBV6-2/TRBV6-3 CASSYSGRHEQFF TGTGCCAGCAGTTACTCGGGGCGCCATGAGCAGTTCTTC
- - TRBJ2-7 TRBV24-1 CATTEGGAPYEQYF TGTGCCACCACCGAGGGTGGGGCCCCCTACGAGCAGTACTTC
few - TRBJ2-3 TRBV20-1 CSASLGLPAPDTQYF TGCAGTGCTAGTTTGGGACTCCCGGCCCCAGATACGCAGTATTTT
- - TRBJ1-2 TRBV28 CASTLGTDYYGYTF TGTGCCAGCACCTTGGGGACGGATTACTATGGCTACACCTTC
- - TRBJ2-7 TRBV7-2 CASSLVVGGPVYEQYF TGTGCCAGCAGCTTAGTTGTGGGGGGGCCCGTGTACGAGCAGTACTTC
many TRBD2 TRBJ2-3 TRBV5-1 CASSVLSGDTDTQYF TGCGCCAGCAGCGTACTTAGCGGGGACACAGATACGCAGTATTTT
- - TRBJ2-7 TRBV5-1 CASSSGDTYYEQYF TGCGCCAGCAGCTCCGGGGACACCTACTACGAGCAGTACTTC
few - TRBJ2-2 TRBV7-3 CASSLSPAPGTGELFF TGTGCCAGCAGCTTATCTCCGGCCCCTGGGACCGGGGAGCTGTTTTTT
few - TRBJ2-1 TRBV5-1 CASSIRDYNEQFF TGCGCCAGCAGCATCCGGGACTACAATGAGCAGTTCTTC
- - TRBJ2-5 TRBV18 CASSPDGPGRTTKTQYF TGTGCCAGCTCACCGGATGGCCCTGGCCGGACTACGAAGACCCAGTACTTC
once - TRBJ2-5 TRBV12-3/TRBV12-4 CASSWLVETQDF TGTGCCAGCAGTTGGTTGGTGGAGACCCAGGACTTC
- TRBD1 TRBJ2-3 TRBV24-1 CATSSGGTQYF TGTGCCACCAGCTCAGGGGGTACGCAGTATTTT
- - TRBJ2-3 TRBV7-9 CASSPAITLTDTQYF TGTGCCAGCAGCCCCGCGATAACCCTCACAGATACGCAGTATTTT
- TRBD2 TRBJ2-3 TRBV7-3 CASSLGTSGTGDTQYF TGTGCCAGCAGCTTGGGGACTAGCGGGACGGGCGATACGCAGTATTTT
- - TRBJ2-6 TRBV20-1 CSATRGNTASGANVLTF TGCAGTGCTACCCGCGGCAACACCGCCTCTGGGGCCAACGTCCTGACTTTC
many TRBD1 TRBJ2-1 TRBV7-6 CASSSYRGNEQFF TGTGCCAGCAGCTCCTACAGGGGCAATGAGCAGTTCTTC
few TRBD1 TRBJ1-5 TRBV4-1 CASSHRGSQPQHF TGCGCCAGCAGCCACAGGGGGAGCCAGCCCCAGCATTTT
- - TRBJ2-7 TRBV10-3 CAISESRTTPYEQYF TGTGCCATCAGTGAGTCGAGAACAACCCCCTACGAGCAGTACTTC
- - TRBJ1-6 TRBV18 CASSLADTYNGSPLHF TGTGCCAGCTCACTAGCGGACACGTATAATGGTTCACCCCTCCACTTT
- - TRBJ2-1 TRBV28 CASSFLSYNEQFF TGTGCCAGCAGTTTTCTTAGTTACAATGAGCAGTTCTTC
many - TRBJ2-1 TRBV27 CASRFPGSYNEQFF TGTGCCAGCAGGTTCCCGGGGTCTTACAATGAGCAGTTCTTC
- TRBD2 TRBJ2-3 TRBV3-1 CASGQGLAGTDTQYF TGTGCCAGCGGTCAGGGACTAGCTGGCACAGATACGCAGTATTTT
- - TRBJ2-7 TRBV5-1 CASSLEGFNEQYF TGCGCCAGCAGCCTGGAGGGTTTCAACGAGCAGTACTTC
- - TRBJ1-5 TRBV7-2 CASSLHYSNQPQHF TGTGCCAGCAGCTTACATTATAGCAATCAGCCCCAGCATTTT
- - TRBJ2-1 TRBV12-3/TRBV12-4 CASSWNNEQFF TGTGCCAGCAGTTGGAACAATGAGCAGTTCTTC
- - TRBJ2-5 TRBV23-1 CASSSRDTEYF TGCGCCAGCAGTTCCCGGGACACCGAATACTTC
few - TRBJ1-1 TRBV5-5 CASSQTGRVAFF TGTGCCAGCAGCCAAACAGGGAGAGTCGCTTTCTTT
- - TRBJ2-1 TRBV25-1 CASSEAGTNNEQFF TGTGCCAGCAGTGAGGCGGGAACCAACAATGAGCAGTTCTTC
- - TRBJ1-2 TRBV20-1 CSARATGWDYGYTF TGCAGTGCTAGAGCGACAGGTTGGGACTATGGCTACACCTTC
few - TRBJ1-2 TRBV29-1 CSVEVPGLGRYTF TGCAGCGTTGAAGTCCCCGGACTCGGTCGCTACACCTTC
- - TRBJ2-1 TRBV4-1 CASSRPLDEQFF TGCGCCAGCAGCCGGCCCTTGGATGAGCAGTTCTTC
medium-sized TRBD2 TRBJ2-4 TRBV7-9 CASSLVQRGKNIQYF TGTGCCAGCAGCTTAGTGCAGCGGGGAAAAAACATTCAGTACTTC
- TRBD2 TRBJ2-7 TRBV19 CASSTSFGAGDGTEFSYEQYF TGTGCCAGTAGTACCTCCTTCGGGGCGGGAGATGGTACCGAATTCTCCTACGAGCAGTACTTC
- - TRBJ2-6 TRBV7-6 CASSVNPGANVLTF TGTGCCAGCAGCGTCAACCCTGGGGCCAACGTCCTGACTTTC